These T cell receptor beta chains were read from a single sample in a study of OX40 agonist ivuxolimab in advanced cancers. The repertoire was sequenced with immunoSEQ multiplex PCR; TCRdb's copy has only in-frame clones and lacks some. This table holds some 54,000 clones, approximately 87% found once. Sequences were derived from CD4+ or CD8+ T cells sorted from blood, sampled in a trial of the OX40 agonist ivuxolimab. These receptors came from an adult with an advanced solid tumor such as melanoma, head and neck, liver or kidney cancer. Each CDR3 is given with its conserved first and last residue. The D gene is left open where the match is weak. Expanded clones get a size class; other rows say once, few or many, or leave the size out.

v_call: TRBV6-5
clone_size: -
d_call: -
j_call: TRBJ1-2
cdr3_nt: TGTGCCAGCGGAGATGATGGCTACACCTTC
cdr3_aa: CASGDDGYTF

v_call: TRBV2
clone_size: -
d_call: -
j_call: TRBJ2-3
cdr3_nt: TGTGCCAGCAGTACCCTCACAGATACGCAGTATTTT
cdr3_aa: CASSTLTDTQYF

v_call: TRBV7-9
clone_size: once
d_call: -
j_call: TRBJ1-5
cdr3_nt: TGTGCCAGCAGCTTATTCGGGGGGCATAGCAATCAGCCCCAGCATTTT
cdr3_aa: CASSLFGGHSNQPQHF

v_call: TRBV27
clone_size: -
d_call: -
j_call: TRBJ1-1
cdr3_nt: TGTGCCAGCAGTGCCCCACTGCGGGGAGCTTTCTTT
cdr3_aa: CASSAPLRGAFF

v_call: TRBV4-1
clone_size: -
d_call: -
j_call: TRBJ1-6
cdr3_nt: TGCGCCGGGGGGGGGTATAATTCACCCCTCCACTTT
cdr3_aa: CAGGGYNSPLHF

v_call: TRBV9
clone_size: -
d_call: -
j_call: TRBJ2-5
cdr3_nt: TGTGCCAGCAGCCTGCGGACCTCTGGGCTCGGAGAGACCCAGTACTTC
cdr3_aa: CASSLRTSGLGETQYF

v_call: TRBV7-8
clone_size: -
d_call: -
j_call: TRBJ1-1
cdr3_nt: TGTGCCAGCAGCCCAGGGCGCGGGGCATGGAACACTGAAGCTTTCTTT
cdr3_aa: CASSPGRGAWNTEAFF

v_call: TRBV27
clone_size: -
d_call: TRBD1
j_call: TRBJ1-1
cdr3_nt: TGTGCCAGCAGTCCCGGACAGGGGAACACTGAAGCTTTCTTT
cdr3_aa: CASSPGQGNTEAFF

v_call: TRBV30
clone_size: -
d_call: -
j_call: TRBJ1-6
cdr3_nt: TGTGCCTGGAGTAAGGGGTCGGTTTCACCCCTCCACTTT
cdr3_aa: CAWSKGSVSPLHF

v_call: TRBV28
clone_size: -
d_call: -
j_call: TRBJ1-1
cdr3_nt: TGTGCCAGTGTCGTCAGATTGAACACTGAAGCTTTCTTT
cdr3_aa: CASVVRLNTEAFF

v_call: TRBV18
clone_size: -
d_call: -
j_call: TRBJ2-1
cdr3_nt: TGTGCCAGCTCACCACCAAATGGCGGTGAGCAGTTCTTC
cdr3_aa: CASSPPNGGEQFF

v_call: TRBV29-1
clone_size: -
d_call: -
j_call: TRBJ1-4
cdr3_nt: TGCAGCGTATTTTCCAATGAAAAACTGTTTTTT
cdr3_aa: CSVFSNEKLFF

v_call: TRBV27
clone_size: -
d_call: TRBD2
j_call: TRBJ2-2
cdr3_nt: TGTGCCAGCAGTCCCTATAGCGGGGGAGCCACCGGGGAGCTGTTTTTT
cdr3_aa: CASSPYSGGATGELFF

v_call: TRBV5-4
clone_size: -
d_call: -
j_call: TRBJ2-3
cdr3_nt: TGTGCCAGCAGCTTGTCGGGCTCCCTGGGGACGCAGTATTTT
cdr3_aa: CASSLSGSLGTQYF

v_call: TRBV9
clone_size: once
d_call: -
j_call: TRBJ2-2
cdr3_nt: TGTGCCAGCAGTACCACCGGGGAGCTGTTTTTT
cdr3_aa: CASSTTGELFF

v_call: TRBV25-1
clone_size: -
d_call: -
j_call: TRBJ2-6
cdr3_nt: TGTGCCAGCAGCTACCGGGGCGCTGGGGCCAACGTCCTGACTTTC
cdr3_aa: CASSYRGAGANVLTF

v_call: TRBV6-5
clone_size: -
d_call: -
j_call: TRBJ2-7
cdr3_nt: TGTGCCAGCAGCCTCATCGGGGCAGGGGTTGACGAGCAGTACTTC
cdr3_aa: CASSLIGAGVDEQYF

v_call: TRBV5-4
clone_size: -
d_call: TRBD1
j_call: TRBJ1-5
cdr3_nt: TGTGCCAGCAGCATGGACAGGGATACTCAGCCCCAGCATTTT
cdr3_aa: CASSMDRDTQPQHF

v_call: TRBV11-3
clone_size: once
d_call: -
j_call: TRBJ2-1
cdr3_nt: TGTGCCAGCAGCACGGACTTTAACAATGAGCAGTTCTTC
cdr3_aa: CASSTDFNNEQFF

v_call: TRBV7-2
clone_size: -
d_call: -
j_call: TRBJ1-4
cdr3_nt: TGTGCCAGCAGCTTAATGCCAGATACCCATGAAAAACTGTTTTTT
cdr3_aa: CASSLMPDTHEKLFF

v_call: TRBV5-1
clone_size: -
d_call: TRBD1
j_call: TRBJ1-1
cdr3_nt: TGCGCCAGCAGTTCACAGGGGGCGAGCACTGAAGCTTTCTTT
cdr3_aa: CASSSQGASTEAFF

v_call: TRBV11-2
clone_size: -
d_call: TRBD1
j_call: TRBJ1-4
cdr3_nt: TGTGCCAGCAGCCTGGACAGGGAGGGTGAAAAACTGTTTTTT
cdr3_aa: CASSLDREGEKLFF

v_call: TRBV6-1
clone_size: -
d_call: -
j_call: TRBJ2-2
cdr3_nt: TGTGCCAGCAGGAACGAGAGGAACACCGGGGAGCTGTTTTTT
cdr3_aa: CASRNERNTGELFF

v_call: TRBV5-1
clone_size: -
d_call: -
j_call: TRBJ2-7
cdr3_nt: TGCGCCAGCGGTCTGTTGAGGGACGAGCAGTACTTC
cdr3_aa: CASGLLRDEQYF

v_call: TRBV19
clone_size: -
d_call: -
j_call: TRBJ1-4
cdr3_nt: TGTGCCAGTAGTAATTTGGGCGGGGCTAATGAAAAACTGTTTTTT
cdr3_aa: CASSNLGGANEKLFF

v_call: TRBV7-8
clone_size: -
d_call: -
j_call: TRBJ2-1
cdr3_nt: TGTGCCGTTGGGGCACGCGTATACAATGAGCAGTTCTTC
cdr3_aa: CAVGARVYNEQFF

v_call: TRBV6-6
clone_size: -
d_call: -
j_call: TRBJ1-3
cdr3_nt: TGTGCCAGCAGCAGGGACTCTCCCTCTTCTGGAAACACCATATATTTT
cdr3_aa: CASSRDSPSSGNTIYF

v_call: TRBV5-1
clone_size: -
d_call: -
j_call: TRBJ1-4
cdr3_nt: TGCGCCAGCAGCTTTCACGCGAGCGTGGAAAAACTGTTTTTT
cdr3_aa: CASSFHASVEKLFF

v_call: TRBV9
clone_size: -
d_call: TRBD1
j_call: TRBJ2-5
cdr3_nt: TGTGCCAGCAGCGTAGGGACAGGGGGCGAGGAAGAGACCCAGTACTTC
cdr3_aa: CASSVGTGGEEETQYF

v_call: TRBV4-2
clone_size: -
d_call: TRBD1
j_call: TRBJ1-4
cdr3_nt: TGTGCCAGCAGCCAATTCTCGGGACAGGGAAGAGGTACAACTAATGAAAAACTGTTTTTT
cdr3_aa: CASSQFSGQGRGTTNEKLFF

v_call: TRBV10-3
clone_size: -
d_call: -
j_call: TRBJ2-5
cdr3_nt: TGTGCCATCAGTGTGGGGAATCCGTACCAAGAGACCCAGTACTTC
cdr3_aa: CAISVGNPYQETQYF

v_call: TRBV6-1
clone_size: -
d_call: -
j_call: TRBJ1-1
cdr3_nt: TGTGCCAGCCGAGGACAGCCGAACACTGAAGCTTTCTTT
cdr3_aa: CASRGQPNTEAFF

v_call: TRBV5-6
clone_size: -
d_call: -
j_call: TRBJ2-7
cdr3_nt: TGTGCCAGCAGCTTCCGGGCGGCCGAGCAGTACTTC
cdr3_aa: CASSFRAAEQYF

v_call: TRBV27
clone_size: -
d_call: -
j_call: TRBJ1-4
cdr3_nt: TGTGCCAGCAGTCCCTCCGGGGGTGAAAAACTGTTTTTT
cdr3_aa: CASSPSGGEKLFF

v_call: TRBV5-1
clone_size: once
d_call: -
j_call: TRBJ1-6
cdr3_nt: TGCGCCAGCAGCTCAAGTGGGTTTGAGTCCCTCCACTTT
cdr3_aa: CASSSSGFESLHF

v_call: TRBV6-5
clone_size: once
d_call: -
j_call: TRBJ2-7
cdr3_nt: TGTGCCAGCAGTGAACGGCAGACCTACGAGCAGTACTTC
cdr3_aa: CASSERQTYEQYF

v_call: TRBV7-3
clone_size: -
d_call: TRBD1
j_call: TRBJ2-1
cdr3_nt: TGTGCCAGCAGCTTACCAGGACAGGGGTATAATGAGCAGTTCTTC
cdr3_aa: CASSLPGQGYNEQFF

v_call: TRBV9
clone_size: -
d_call: -
j_call: TRBJ1-2
cdr3_nt: TGTGCCAGCAGCGTAGGGATCCGCCCGGGGGATGGCTACACCTTC
cdr3_aa: CASSVGIRPGDGYTF

v_call: TRBV18
clone_size: -
d_call: TRBD2
j_call: TRBJ2-1
cdr3_nt: TGTGCCAGCTCACCAATTGGGACTAGCGGGGGACAGTCCTACAATGAGCAGTTCTTC
cdr3_aa: CASSPIGTSGGQSYNEQFF

v_call: TRBV25-1
clone_size: -
d_call: -
j_call: TRBJ1-2
cdr3_nt: TGTGCCAGCAGTGAATTGGTAGGGGATGGCTACACCTTC
cdr3_aa: CASSELVGDGYTF

v_call: TRBV28
clone_size: -
d_call: TRBD1
j_call: TRBJ1-1
cdr3_nt: TGTGCCAGCATTAGGGGACAGGGAGGTCGGGGTGAAGCTTTCTTT
cdr3_aa: CASIRGQGGRGEAFF

v_call: TRBV29-1
clone_size: -
d_call: TRBD1
j_call: TRBJ1-1
cdr3_nt: TGCAGCCTTGAAAGACAGGGGAGGACTGAAGCTTTCTTT
cdr3_aa: CSLERQGRTEAFF

v_call: TRBV2
clone_size: -
d_call: -
j_call: TRBJ1-6
cdr3_nt: TGTGCCAGCACCGGGCTTTTAACTTCACCCCTCCACTTT
cdr3_aa: CASTGLLTSPLHF

v_call: TRBV7-2
clone_size: -
d_call: TRBD2
j_call: TRBJ2-1
cdr3_nt: TGTGCCAGCAGCCCCAGGGGGCTAGCGGGGGCGAATGAGCAGTTCTTC
cdr3_aa: CASSPRGLAGANEQFF

v_call: TRBV5-6
clone_size: -
d_call: -
j_call: TRBJ1-4
cdr3_nt: TGTGCCAGCAGCTTTCCCGGGGACGGTGAAAAACTGTTTTTT
cdr3_aa: CASSFPGDGEKLFF